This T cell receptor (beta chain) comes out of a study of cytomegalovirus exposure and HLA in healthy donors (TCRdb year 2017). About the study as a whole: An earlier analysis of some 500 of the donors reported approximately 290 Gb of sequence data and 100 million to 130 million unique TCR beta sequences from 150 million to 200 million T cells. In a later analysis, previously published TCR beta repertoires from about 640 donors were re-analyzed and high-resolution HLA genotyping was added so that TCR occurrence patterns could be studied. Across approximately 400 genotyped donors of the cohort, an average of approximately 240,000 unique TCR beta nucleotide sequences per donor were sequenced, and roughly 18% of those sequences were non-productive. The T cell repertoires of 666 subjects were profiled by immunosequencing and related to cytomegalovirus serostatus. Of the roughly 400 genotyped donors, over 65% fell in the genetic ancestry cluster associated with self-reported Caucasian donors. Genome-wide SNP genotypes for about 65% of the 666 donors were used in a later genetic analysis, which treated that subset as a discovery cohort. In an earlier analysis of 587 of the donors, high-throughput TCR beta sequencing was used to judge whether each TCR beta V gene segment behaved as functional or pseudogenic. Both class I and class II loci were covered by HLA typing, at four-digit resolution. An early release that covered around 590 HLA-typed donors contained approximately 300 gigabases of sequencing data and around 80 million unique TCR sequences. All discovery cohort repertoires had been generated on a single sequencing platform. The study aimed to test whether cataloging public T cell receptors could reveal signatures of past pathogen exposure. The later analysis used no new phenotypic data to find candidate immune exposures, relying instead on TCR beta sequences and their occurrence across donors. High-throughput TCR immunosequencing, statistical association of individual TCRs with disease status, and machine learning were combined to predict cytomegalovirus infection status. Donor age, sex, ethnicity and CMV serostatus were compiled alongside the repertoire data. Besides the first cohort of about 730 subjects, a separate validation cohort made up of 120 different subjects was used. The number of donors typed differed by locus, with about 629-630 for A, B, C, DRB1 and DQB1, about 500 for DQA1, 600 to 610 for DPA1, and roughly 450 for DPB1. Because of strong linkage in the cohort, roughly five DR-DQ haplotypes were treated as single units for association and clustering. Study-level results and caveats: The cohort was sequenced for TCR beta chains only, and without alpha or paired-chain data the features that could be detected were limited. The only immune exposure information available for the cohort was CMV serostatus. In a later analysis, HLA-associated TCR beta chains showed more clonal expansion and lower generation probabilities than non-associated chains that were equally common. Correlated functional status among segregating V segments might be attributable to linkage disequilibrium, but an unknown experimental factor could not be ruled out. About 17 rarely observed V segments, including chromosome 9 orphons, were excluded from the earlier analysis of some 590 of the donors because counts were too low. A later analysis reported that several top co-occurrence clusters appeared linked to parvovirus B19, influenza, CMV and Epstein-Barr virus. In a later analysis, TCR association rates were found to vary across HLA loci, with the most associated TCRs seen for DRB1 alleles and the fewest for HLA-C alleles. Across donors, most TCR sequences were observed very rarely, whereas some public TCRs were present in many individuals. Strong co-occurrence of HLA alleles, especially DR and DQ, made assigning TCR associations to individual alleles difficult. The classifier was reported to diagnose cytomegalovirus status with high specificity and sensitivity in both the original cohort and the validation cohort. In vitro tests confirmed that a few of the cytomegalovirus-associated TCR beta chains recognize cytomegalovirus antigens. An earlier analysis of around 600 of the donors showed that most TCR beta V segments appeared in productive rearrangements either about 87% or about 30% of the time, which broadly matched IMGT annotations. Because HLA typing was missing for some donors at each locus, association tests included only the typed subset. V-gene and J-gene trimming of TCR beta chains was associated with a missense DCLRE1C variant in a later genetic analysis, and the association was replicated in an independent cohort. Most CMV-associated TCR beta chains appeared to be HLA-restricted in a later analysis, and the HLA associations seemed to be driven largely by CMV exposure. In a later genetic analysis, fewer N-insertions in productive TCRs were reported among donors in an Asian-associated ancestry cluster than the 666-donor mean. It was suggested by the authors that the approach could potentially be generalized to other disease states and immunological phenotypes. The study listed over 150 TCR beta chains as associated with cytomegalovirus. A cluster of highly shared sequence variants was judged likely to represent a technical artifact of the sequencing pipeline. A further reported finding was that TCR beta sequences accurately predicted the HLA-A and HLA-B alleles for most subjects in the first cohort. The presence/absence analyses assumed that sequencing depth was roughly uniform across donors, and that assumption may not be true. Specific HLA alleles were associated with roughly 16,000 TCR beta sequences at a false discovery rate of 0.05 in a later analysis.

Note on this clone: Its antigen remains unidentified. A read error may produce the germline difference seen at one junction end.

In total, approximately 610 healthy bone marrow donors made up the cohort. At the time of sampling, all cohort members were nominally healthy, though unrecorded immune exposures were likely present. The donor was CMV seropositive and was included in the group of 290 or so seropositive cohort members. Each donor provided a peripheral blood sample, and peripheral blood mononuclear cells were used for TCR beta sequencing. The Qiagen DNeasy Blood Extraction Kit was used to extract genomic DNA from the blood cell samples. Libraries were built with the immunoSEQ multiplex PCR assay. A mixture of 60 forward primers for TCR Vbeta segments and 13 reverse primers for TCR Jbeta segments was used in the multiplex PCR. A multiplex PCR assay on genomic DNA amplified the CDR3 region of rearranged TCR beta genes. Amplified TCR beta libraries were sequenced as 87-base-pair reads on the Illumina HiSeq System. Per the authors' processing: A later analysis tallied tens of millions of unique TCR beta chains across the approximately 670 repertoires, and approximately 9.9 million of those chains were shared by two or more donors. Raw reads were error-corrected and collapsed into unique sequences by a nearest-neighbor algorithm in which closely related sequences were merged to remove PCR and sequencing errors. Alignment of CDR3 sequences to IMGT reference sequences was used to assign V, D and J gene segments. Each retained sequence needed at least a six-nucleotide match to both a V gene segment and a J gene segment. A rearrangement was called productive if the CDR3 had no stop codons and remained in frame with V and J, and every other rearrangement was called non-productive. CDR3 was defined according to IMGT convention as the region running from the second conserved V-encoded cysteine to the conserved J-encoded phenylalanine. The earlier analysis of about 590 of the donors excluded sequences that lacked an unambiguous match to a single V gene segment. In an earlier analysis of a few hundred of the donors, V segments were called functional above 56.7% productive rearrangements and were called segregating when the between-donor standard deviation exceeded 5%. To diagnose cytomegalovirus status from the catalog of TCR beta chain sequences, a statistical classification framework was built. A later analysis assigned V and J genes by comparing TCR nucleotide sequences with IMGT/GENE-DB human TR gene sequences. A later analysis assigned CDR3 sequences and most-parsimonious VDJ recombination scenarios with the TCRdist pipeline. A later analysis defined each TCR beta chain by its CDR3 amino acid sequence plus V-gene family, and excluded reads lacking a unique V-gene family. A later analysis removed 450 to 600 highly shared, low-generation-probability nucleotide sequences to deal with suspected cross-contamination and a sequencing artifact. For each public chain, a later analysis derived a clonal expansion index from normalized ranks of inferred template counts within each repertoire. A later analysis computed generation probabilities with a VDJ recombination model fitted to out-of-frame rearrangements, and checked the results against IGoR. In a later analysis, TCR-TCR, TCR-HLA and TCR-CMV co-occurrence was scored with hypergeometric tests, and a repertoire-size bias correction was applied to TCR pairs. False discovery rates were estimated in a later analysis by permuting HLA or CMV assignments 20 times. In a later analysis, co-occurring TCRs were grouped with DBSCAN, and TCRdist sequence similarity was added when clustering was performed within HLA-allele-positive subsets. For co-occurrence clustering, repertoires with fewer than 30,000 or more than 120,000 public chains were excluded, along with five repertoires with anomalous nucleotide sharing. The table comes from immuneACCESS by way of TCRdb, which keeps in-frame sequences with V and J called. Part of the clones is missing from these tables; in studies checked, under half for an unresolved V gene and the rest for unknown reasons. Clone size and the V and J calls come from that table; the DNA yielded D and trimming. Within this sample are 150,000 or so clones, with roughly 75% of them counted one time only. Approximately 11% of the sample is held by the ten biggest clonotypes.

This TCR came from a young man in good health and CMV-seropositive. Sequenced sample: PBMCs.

The CDR3 protein is CASSVVTGGMNGYPF. The bases are TGTGCCAGCAGCGTAGTGACAGGGGGGATGAATGGCTACCCCTTC. The sequence links TRBV9 to TRBJ1-2; TRBD1 lines up with 9 middle nucleotides. Sequences SGDLS (CDR1) and YYNGEE (CDR2) are obtained from the germline V gene. The CDR3 covers 15 residues, taking in both the cysteine and the phenylalanine. The sequence is cut down to CDR3 DNA, 45 bases in frame from base 1.